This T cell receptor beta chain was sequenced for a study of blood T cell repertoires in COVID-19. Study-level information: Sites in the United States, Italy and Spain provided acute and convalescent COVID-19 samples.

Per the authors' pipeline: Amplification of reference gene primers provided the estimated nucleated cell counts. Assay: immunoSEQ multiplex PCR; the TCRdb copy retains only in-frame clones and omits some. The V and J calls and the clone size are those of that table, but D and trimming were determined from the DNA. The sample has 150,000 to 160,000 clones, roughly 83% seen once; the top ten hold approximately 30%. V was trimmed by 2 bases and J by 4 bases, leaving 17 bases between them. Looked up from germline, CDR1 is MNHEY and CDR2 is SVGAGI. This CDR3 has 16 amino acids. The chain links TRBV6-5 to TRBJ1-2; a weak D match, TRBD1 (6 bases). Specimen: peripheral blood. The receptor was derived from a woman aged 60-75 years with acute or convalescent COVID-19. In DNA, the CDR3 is TGTGCCAGCAGTTACGGGGGGGGCTCGGAACGCTATGGCTACACCTTC. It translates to CASSYGGGSERYGYTF.